The 6 T cell receptor beta chains reported below all come from one sample, sequenced in a study of T cells after yellow fever vaccination. Each CDR3 protein is one row after TCRdb ran MiXCR on the 5' RACE reads. The sample has some 320,000 distinct CDR3 sequences, around 11% seen once. The specimen was CD4+ T cells sorted from PBMCs, collected 45 days after the yellow fever booster vaccination. These receptor sequences come from a man aged 18 to 30 who received the YFV17D yellow fever vaccine.

The chain combines TRBV2 with TRBJ1-2, with 8 bases that match TRBD1. Germline V gene data show CDR1 as SNHLY and CDR2 as FYNNEI. This CDR3 region has 15 residues. V gave up 2 bases and J gave up 7 bases; unmatched junction bases: 9. CDR3 DNA: TGTGCCAGCAGTGAATACCCGGACAGGGTAGCTGGCTACACCTTC. Translation: CASSEYPDRVAGYTF.

Only a few counts were recorded for this clonotype. The V call is TRBV5-1, the J call TRBJ2-5; 7 bases agree with TRBD1. The CDR3 covers 15 residues. The V and J ends lost 4 bases and 4 bases, in that order; junction bases with no gene match: 10. Per germline, CDR1 SGHRS and CDR2 YFSETQ. The CDR3 nucleotides read TGCGCCAGCAGCAGCAGACAGGGAAGCGGAGAGACCCAGTACTTC. It translates to CASSSRQGSGETQYF.

The chain is built from TRBV7-2 and TRBJ2-5; perhaps D is TRBD1 or TRBD2 (5 bases each). Germline V gene data show CDR1 as SGHTA and CDR2 as FQGNSA. The CDR3 loop spans 16 amino acids. Trimming shortened V by 0 bases and J by 6 bases, and 17 bases separated the two germline ends. The CDR3 DNA reads as TGTGCCAGCAGCTTAGCGGGGACGAGGGGTGTGCAGACCCAGTACTTC. Translation gives CASSLAGTRGVQTQYF.

This clonotype was observed at least ten times. The chain has TRBV24-1 and TRBJ1-4; possible D gene TRBD1, 6 bases. V gave up 7 bases and J gave up 8 bases, with 16 bases separating them. Germline V gene data show CDR1 as KGHDR and CDR2 as SFDVKD. This CDR3 spans 14 amino acids. The CDR3 DNA is TGTGCCACCAGCACCGGGACAACCGGCGAAAAACTGTTTTTT. Its translation is CATSTGTTGEKLFF.

This clonotype has a handful of counts. The chain employs TRBV12-3 or TRBV12-4 and TRBJ1-2; D is uncertain. The CDR3 is made up of 14 amino acids. V lost 2 bases, J lost 4 bases, and 11 bases lay in between. DNA for the CDR3: TGTGCCAGCAGTTTACGCGAGGGCGCCTATGGCTACACCTTC. This gives the protein CASSLREGAYGYTF.

Only one count was recorded for this clonotype. The chain combines TRBV7-2 with TRBJ2-4; D is possibly TRBD1 (5 bases). CDR1 is SGHTA and CDR2 is FQGNSA in the germline V gene. The CDR3 loop spans 16 amino acids. V was pared by 3 bases and J by 2 bases, with 14 bases between. The CDR3 region is CASSFNPGYTKNIQYF. The CDR3 region has the DNA TGTGCCAGCAGCTTTAATCCAGGGTATACCAAAAACATTCAGTACTTC. Variable domain in full (rest from reference TRBV7-2 and TRBJ2-4): GAGVSQSPSNKVTEKGKDVELRCDPISGHTALYWYRQSLGQGLEFLIYFQGNSAPDKSGLPSDRFSAERTGGSVSTLTIQRTQQEDSAVYLCASSFNPGYTKNIQYFGAGTRLSVL.